This is a list of T cell receptor beta chains from one sample in a study of long-term antiretroviral therapy in people with HIV. TCRdb keeps only in-frame clones here, not all; method: immunoSEQ multiplex PCR. The sample lists around 13,000 clones, roughly 77% occurring once. Specimen: unsorted PBMCs, collected 3.1 years after starting antiretroviral therapy. These receptors were collected from a man aged 40-49 years with HIV. Both conserved end residues are part of each CDR3.

J gene	V gene	CDR3 length	CDR3 protein
TRBJ1-3	TRBV7-9	16	CASSSATGVSGNTIYF
TRBJ2-7	TRBV2	16	CASSPRTGRVSYEQYF
TRBJ2-6	TRBV27	17	CASSAVDHTSGANVLTF
TRBJ2-7	TRBV19	13	CASKGQVTYEQYF
TRBJ2-5	TRBV7-9	15	CASSVGTDFQETQYF
TRBJ2-4	TRBV6-5	14	CASSLGRDRNIQYF
TRBJ2-3	TRBV1	16	CTSSLQYRGGPDTQYF
TRBJ1-1	TRBV21-1	17	CASSKKDRVVMNTEAFF
TRBJ2-3	TRBV7-9	16	CASRPTSGGSTDTQYF
TRBJ2-1	TRBV27	13	CASSLGGYNEQFF
TRBJ2-1	TRBV15	14	CATSRDLSYNEQFF
TRBJ1-2	TRBV7-9	16	CASSLDRTGEAYGYTF
TRBJ2-3	TRBV6-1	14	CASSGILAVGTQYF
TRBJ1-2	TRBV27	14	CASSSTLGEYGYTF
TRBJ1-2	TRBV4-1	15	CASSQAPGTGYGYTF
TRBJ2-7	TRBV27	14	CASSFQGRRSEQYF
TRBJ2-1	TRBV29-1	14	CSVEVDRPYNEQFF
TRBJ2-7	TRBV6-5	12	CASSYDNYEQYF
TRBJ2-7	TRBV5-8	16	CASRPKLTGTGYEQYF
TRBJ1-1	TRBV19	15	CASSTQSAANTEAFF
TRBJ1-2	TRBV18	13	CASSPGGNYGYTF
TRBJ1-4	TRBV19	15	CASSADRAPDEKLFF
TRBJ2-7	TRBV6-5	14	CASSYSGSSYEQYF
TRBJ2-3	TRBV7-8	15	CASSLGRTGTDTQYF
TRBJ2-7	TRBV7-9	16	CASSPPLGQLSYEQYF
TRBJ1-3	TRBV10-3	15	CASGREPLSGNTIYF
TRBJ1-2	TRBV5-4	16	CASSLPGFSSNYGYTF
TRBJ1-3	TRBV7-2	15	CASSRKQAFGNTIYF
TRBJ2-7	TRBV10-2	16	CASSERFWDNSYEQYF
TRBJ1-1	TRBV13	15	CASSLGGTGAREAFF
TRBJ2-2	TRBV10-3	16	CAIRTTSGGATGELFF
TRBJ2-2	TRBV6-5	14	CASSFRTGLGELFF
TRBJ2-5	TRBV9	13	CASSVGPQETQYF
TRBJ1-5	TRBV5-6	15	CASSLAAGPDQPQHF
TRBJ1-1	TRBV6-5	15	CASSYSGFPNTEAFF
TRBJ1-4	TRBV6-6	15	CASSTYRTSNEKLFF
TRBJ2-5	TRBV29-1	17	CSVRGPTGQGALETQYF
TRBJ2-3	TRBV9	15	CASSVSLDGTDTQYF
TRBJ2-7	TRBV5-6	14	CASSFSGGAYEQYF
TRBJ2-1	TRBV5-6	15	CASSLAGGRDNEQFF
TRBJ2-7	TRBV27	19	CASSLSGTSGGHYSYEQYF
TRBJ1-5	TRBV18	14	CASSPGGSNQPQHF
TRBJ1-1	TRBV6-6	13	CASSYRTNTEAFF
TRBJ1-1	TRBV14	13	CASSPDFIAEAFF
TRBJ2-1	TRBV5-4	15	CASSVTSGSYNEQFF
TRBJ2-5	TRBV4-1	15	CASSQRDRPQETQYF
TRBJ2-2	TRBV1	19	CTSSRQPGTGVARTGELFF
TRBJ1-2	TRBV10-3	13	CAIATGLDYGYTF
TRBJ1-1	TRBV21-1	16	CASSKGFVGLNTEAFF
TRBJ2-7	TRBV27	15	CASSLPAVSSYEQYF
TRBJ2-1	TRBV5-1	14	CASSPGLPPNEQFF
TRBJ2-7	TRBV5-6	14	CASSPIDSDYEQYF
TRBJ1-1	TRBV29-1	11	CSVSMNTEAFF
TRBJ2-7	TRBV5-4	14	CASSLGQGNYEQYF
TRBJ1-4	TRBV6-1	15	CASSEKWGTNEKLFF